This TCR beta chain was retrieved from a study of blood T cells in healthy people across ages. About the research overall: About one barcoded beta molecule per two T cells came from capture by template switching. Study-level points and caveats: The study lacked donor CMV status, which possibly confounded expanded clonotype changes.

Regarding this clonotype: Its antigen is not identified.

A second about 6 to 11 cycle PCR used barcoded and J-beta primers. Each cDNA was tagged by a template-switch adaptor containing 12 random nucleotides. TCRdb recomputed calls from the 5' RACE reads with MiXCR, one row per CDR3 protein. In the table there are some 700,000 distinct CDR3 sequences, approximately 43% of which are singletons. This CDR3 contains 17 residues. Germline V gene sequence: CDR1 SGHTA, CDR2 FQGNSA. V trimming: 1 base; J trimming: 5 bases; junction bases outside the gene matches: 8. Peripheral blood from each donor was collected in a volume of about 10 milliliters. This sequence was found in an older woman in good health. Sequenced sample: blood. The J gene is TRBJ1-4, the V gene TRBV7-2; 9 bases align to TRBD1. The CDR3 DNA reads TGTGCCAGCAGCTTAGAAGGGCTAGGACAGGGGAATGAAAAACTGTTTTTT. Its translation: CASSLEGLGQGNEKLFF.